Below, one T cell receptor beta chain is given with its context. Its antigen is not identified. A read error may account for a junction end that differs from germline. From around 0.5 ug of total RNA, TCR beta-specific cDNA was reverse-transcribed using a constant-region primer. Three nested multiplex PCR rounds, a slightly modified ARM-PCR method, built the TCR beta libraries. The first two PCR rounds used TRBV1-TRBV30 primers with a Cbeta primer, nine to ten cycles each. TCRdb fed the multiplex PCR reads into MiXCR, producing one record per CDR3 protein. This table holds about 120,000 distinct CDR3 sequences, roughly 70% found once. The source of the sample is a study of tumor-infiltrating lymphocytes in primary liver carcinoma. Study at large: The patients comprised men and women between the ages of 30 and 69 years. Tumor lesions were T1-T3 N0M0 and spanned roughly 4.2 to 11 cm. Productive TCRbeta reads per sample were roughly 3.5 to 7.13 million, not differing by tissue. Overall study findings and caveats: Among the pair types, tumor region pairs showed more overlap than tumor-adjacent and tumor-blood pairs.

Germline CDR1 reads SEHNR; CDR2 reads FQNEAQ (reference sequence). The CDR3 consists of 12 residues. Co-extraction yielded RNA and DNA from 20-30 mg of unsorted bulk tissue. The chain links TRBV7-9 to TRBJ1-1, with D perhaps TRBD1 (5 bases). Sequencing was carried out using tumor-adjacent normal liver tissue. The origin of this receptor is a woman aged 55-70 years with primary liver carcinoma and hepatitis B virus infection. The CDR3 DNA sequence: TGTGCTAGCAGATTAGGACACGATGAAGCTTTCTTT. Translated: CASRLGHDEAFF.